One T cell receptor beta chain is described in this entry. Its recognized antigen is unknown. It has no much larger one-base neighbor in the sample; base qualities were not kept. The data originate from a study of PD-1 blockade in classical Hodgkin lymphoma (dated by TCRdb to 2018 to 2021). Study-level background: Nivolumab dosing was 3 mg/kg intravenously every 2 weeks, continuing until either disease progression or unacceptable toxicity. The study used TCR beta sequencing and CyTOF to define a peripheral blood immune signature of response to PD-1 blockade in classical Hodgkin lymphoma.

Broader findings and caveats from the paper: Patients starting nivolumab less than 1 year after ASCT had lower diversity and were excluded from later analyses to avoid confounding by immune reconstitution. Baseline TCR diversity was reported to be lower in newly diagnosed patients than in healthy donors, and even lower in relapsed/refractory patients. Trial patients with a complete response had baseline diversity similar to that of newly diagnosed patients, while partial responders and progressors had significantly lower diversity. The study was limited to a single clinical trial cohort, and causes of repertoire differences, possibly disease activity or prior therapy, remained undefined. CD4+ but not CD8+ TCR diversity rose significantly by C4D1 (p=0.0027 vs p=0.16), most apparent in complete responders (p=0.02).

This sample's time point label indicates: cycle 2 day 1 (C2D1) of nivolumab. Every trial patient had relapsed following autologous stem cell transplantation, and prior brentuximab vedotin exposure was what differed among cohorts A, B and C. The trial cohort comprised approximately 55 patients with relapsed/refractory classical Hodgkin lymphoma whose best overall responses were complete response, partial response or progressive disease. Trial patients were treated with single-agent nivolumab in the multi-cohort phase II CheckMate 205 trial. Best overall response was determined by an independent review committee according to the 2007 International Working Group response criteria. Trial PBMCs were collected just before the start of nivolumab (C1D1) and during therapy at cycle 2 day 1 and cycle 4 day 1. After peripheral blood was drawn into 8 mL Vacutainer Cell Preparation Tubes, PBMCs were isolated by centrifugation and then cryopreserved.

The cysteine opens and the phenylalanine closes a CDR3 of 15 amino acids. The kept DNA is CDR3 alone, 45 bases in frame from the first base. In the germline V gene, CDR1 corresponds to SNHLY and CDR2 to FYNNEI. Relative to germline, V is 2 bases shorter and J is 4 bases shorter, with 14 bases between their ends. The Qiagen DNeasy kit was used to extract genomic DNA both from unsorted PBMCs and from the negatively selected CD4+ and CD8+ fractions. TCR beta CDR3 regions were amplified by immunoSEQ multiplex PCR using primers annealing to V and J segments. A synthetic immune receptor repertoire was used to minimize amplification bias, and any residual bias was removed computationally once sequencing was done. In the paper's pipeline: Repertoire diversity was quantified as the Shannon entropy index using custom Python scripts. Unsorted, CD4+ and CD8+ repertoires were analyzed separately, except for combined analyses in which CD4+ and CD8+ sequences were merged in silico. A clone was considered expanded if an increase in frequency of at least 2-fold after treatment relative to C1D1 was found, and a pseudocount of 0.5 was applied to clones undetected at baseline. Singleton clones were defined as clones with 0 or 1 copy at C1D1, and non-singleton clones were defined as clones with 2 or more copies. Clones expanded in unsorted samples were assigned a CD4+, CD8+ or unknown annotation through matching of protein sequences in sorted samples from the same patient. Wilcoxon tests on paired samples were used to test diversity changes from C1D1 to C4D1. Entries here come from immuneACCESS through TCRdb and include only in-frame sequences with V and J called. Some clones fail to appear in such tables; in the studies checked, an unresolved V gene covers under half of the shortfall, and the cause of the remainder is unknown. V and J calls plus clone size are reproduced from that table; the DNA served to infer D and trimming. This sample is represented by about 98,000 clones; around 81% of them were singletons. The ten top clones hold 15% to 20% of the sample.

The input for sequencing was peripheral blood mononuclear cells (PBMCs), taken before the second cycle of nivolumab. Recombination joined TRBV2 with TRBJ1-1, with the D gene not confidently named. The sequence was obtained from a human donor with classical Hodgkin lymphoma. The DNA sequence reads TGTGCCAGCAGTGAAAGCGGCAGAACTGGCACTGAAGCTTTCTTT. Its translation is CASSESGRTGTEAFF.